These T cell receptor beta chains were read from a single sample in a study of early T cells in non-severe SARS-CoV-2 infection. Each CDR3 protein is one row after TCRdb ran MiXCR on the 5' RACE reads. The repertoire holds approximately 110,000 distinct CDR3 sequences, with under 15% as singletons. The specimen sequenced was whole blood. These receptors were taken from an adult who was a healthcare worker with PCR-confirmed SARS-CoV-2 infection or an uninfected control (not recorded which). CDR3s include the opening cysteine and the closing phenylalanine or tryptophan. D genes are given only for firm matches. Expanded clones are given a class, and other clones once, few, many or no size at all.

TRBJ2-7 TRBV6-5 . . CASSYTPGHEQYF TGTGCCAGCAGTTACACGCCAGGGCACGAGCAGTACTTC
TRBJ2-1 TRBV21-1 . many CASSKGGDYNEQFF TGTGCCAGCAGCAAGGGCGGCGACTACAATGAGCAGTTCTTC
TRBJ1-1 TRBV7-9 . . CASSGRVTEAFF TGTGCCAGCAGCGGGAGGGTCACTGAAGCTTTCTTT
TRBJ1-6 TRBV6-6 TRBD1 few CASSSPGQGNSPLHF TGTGCCAGCAGTTCTCCGGGACAGGGAAATTCACCCCTCCACTTT
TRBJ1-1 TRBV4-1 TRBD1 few CASSREGQPNTEAFF TGCGCCAGCAGCCGAGAGGGACAGCCGAACACTGAAGCTTTCTTT
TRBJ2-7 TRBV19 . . CASSIEGSLEQYF TGTGCCAGTAGTATCGAGGGAAGTCTAGAGCAGTACTTC
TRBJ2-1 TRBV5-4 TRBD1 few CASSLQGATYNEQFF TGTGCCAGCAGTCTACAGGGGGCAACCTACAATGAGCAGTTCTTC
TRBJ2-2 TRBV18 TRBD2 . CASSPRLAADTGELFF TGTGCCAGCTCACCAAGACTAGCGGCGGACACCGGGGAGCTGTTTTTT
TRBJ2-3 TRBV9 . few CASSELPMADTQYF TGTGCCAGCAGCGAATTACCGATGGCAGATACGCAGTATTTT
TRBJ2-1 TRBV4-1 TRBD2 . CASSPLADDYNEQFF TGCGCCAGCAGCCCTCTAGCGGATGACTACAATGAGCAGTTCTTC
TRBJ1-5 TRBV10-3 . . CAVAGDNSNQPQHF TGTGCCGTTGCAGGAGACAATAGCAATCAGCCCCAGCATTTT
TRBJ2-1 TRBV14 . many CASSQDWDNEQFF TGTGCCAGCAGCCAAGATTGGGACAATGAGCAGTTCTTC
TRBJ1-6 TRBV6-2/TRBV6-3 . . CASSFGGVNSPLHF TGTGCCAGCAGTTTTGGAGGGGTAAATTCACCCCTCCACTTT
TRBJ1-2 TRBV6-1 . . CASSEGGAGYTF TGTGCCAGCAGTGAAGGAGGGGCTGGCTACACCTTC
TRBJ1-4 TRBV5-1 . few CASSLGGVNEKLFF TGCGCCAGCAGCTTGGGTGGAGTTAATGAAAAACTGTTTTTT
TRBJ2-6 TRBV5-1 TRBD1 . CASSLGTGGSKSGANVLTF TGCGCCAGCAGCCTCGGGACAGGGGGCTCTAAGTCTGGGGCCAACGTCCTGACTTTC
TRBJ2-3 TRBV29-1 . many CSGGDTDTQYF TGCAGCGGAGGGGACACAGATACGCAGTATTTT
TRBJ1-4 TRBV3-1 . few CASSSSLSPNEKLFF TGTGCCAGCAGCTCCAGCCTCTCGCCTAATGAAAAACTGTTTTTT
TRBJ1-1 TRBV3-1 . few CASSQGSQTEAFF TGTGCCAGCAGCCAAGGGTCGCAGACTGAAGCTTTCTTT
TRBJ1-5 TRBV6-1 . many CASSLSGGFNQPQHF TGTGCCAGCAGCCTCTCCGGGGGTTTTAATCAGCCCCAGCATTTT
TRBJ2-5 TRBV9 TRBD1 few CASSVRGTETQYF TGTGCCAGCAGCGTCAGGGGGACAGAGACCCAGTACTTC
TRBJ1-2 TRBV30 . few CAWSAEWTQGFNYGYTF TGTGCCTGGAGCGCAGAATGGACCCAGGGATTTAACTATGGCTACACCTTC
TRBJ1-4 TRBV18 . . CASSPIRAGEKLFF TGTGCCAGCTCACCAATCAGGGCTGGTGAAAAACTGTTTTTT
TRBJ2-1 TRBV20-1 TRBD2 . CSATSGGFSYNEQFF TGCAGTGCTACCAGCGGGGGGTTTTCCTACAATGAGCAGTTCTTC
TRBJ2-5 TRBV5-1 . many CASSFAGRTQYF TGCGCCAGCAGCTTCGCGGGCAGGACCCAGTACTTC
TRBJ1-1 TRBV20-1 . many CSARVSNTEAFF TGCAGTGCTAGAGTGTCGAACACTGAAGCTTTCTTT
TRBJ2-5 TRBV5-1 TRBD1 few CASSVGQGSETQYF TGCGCCAGCAGCGTCGGACAGGGGTCAGAGACCCAGTACTTC